Listed here are 28 T cell receptor beta chains from one sample, sequenced in a study of identical twins. A single record per CDR3 protein comes from TCRdb applying MiXCR to the 5' RACE reads. The sample gives about 720,000 distinct CDR3 sequences, over 15% of which show up once; around 12% is in the top ten. The same sample was also used in a study of T cells expressing NK-cell markers.

The sample taken for sequencing was PBMCs. The receptors stem from a woman in her late teens or twenties in good health.

The chain recombines TRBV5-1 with TRBJ1-4; D is undetermined. Germline CDR1 is SGHRS and CDR2 is YFSETQ. CDR3 size: 14 residues. The ends were cut back, 6 bases at V and 5 bases at J, with 14 bases in the middle. CDR3 bases: TGCGCCAGCAACACCGGGTCCCGCAATGAAAAACTGTTTTTT. Its translation: CASNTGSRNEKLFF.

This clonotype was observed at least ten times. The chain links TRBV12-3 or TRBV12-4 to TRBJ2-7; 9 bases match TRBD1. V lost 3 bases to trimming and J lost 5 bases; unmatched junction nucleotides: 8. The CDR3 consists of 15 residues. The CDR3 bases are TGTGCCAGCAGTTTTGCGGGACAGGGTAACGACGAGCAGTACTTC. Protein sequence: CASSFAGQGNDEQYF.

The chain combines TRBV4-1 with TRBJ2-2; D remains ambiguous. Trimming removed 0 bases from V and 7 bases from J, with 6 bases in between. Germline CDR1 and CDR2: MGHRA and YSYEKL. The CDR3 has 13 residues. CDR3 sequence (DNA): TGCGCCAGCAGCCAAGATGGCGGCGGGGAGCTGTTTTTT. Protein product: CASSQDGGGELFF.

This clonotype was recorded many times. The rearrangement uses TRBV6-1 and TRBJ2-1, with 9 bases matching TRBD1. The trim removed 6 bases at V and 2 bases at J, leaving 2 bases unmatched. The CDR3 runs 14 residues. CDR1 and CDR2 from the germline V gene are MNHNS and SASEGT. The CDR3 loop reads CASSTGGPYNEQFF. Here the CDR3 DNA reads TGTGCCAGCAGCACAGGGGGCCCCTACAATGAGCAGTTCTTC.

This chain links TRBV5-1 with TRBJ2-2; 12 positions agree with TRBD2. This CDR3 spans 16 amino acids. Germline CDR1 is SGHRS and CDR2 is YFSETQ. Trimming at V came to 4 bases and at J to 7 bases, leaving 8 bases not matched to a gene. Here the CDR3 reads CASSRRLAGASGELFF. The CDR3 bases are TGCGCCAGCAGCCGTCGACTAGCGGGAGCCAGCGGGGAGCTGTTTTTT. Full variable domain (remainder filled in from reference TRBV5-1 and TRBJ2-2): KAGVTQTPRYLIKTRGQQVTLSCSPISGHRSVSWYQQTPGQGLQFLFEYFSETQRNKGNFPGRFSGRQFSNSRSEMNVSTLELGDSALYLCASSRRLAGASGELFFGEGSRLTVL.

This clonotype was seen only a few times. This chain uses TRBV20-1 with TRBJ1-2, with 7 bases matching TRBD1. Germline CDR1 DFQATT, CDR2 SNEGSKA (reference sequence). V was pared by 3 bases and J by 4 bases, with 8 bases of the junction left unmatched. The CDR3 is made up of 14 amino acids. CDR3 residues: CSARTQGIGYGYTF. CDR3 DNA sequence: TGCAGTGCTAGGACACAGGGGATTGGCTATGGCTACACCTTC.

The genes are TRBV5-5 and TRBJ2-7; maybe TRBD2 (6 bases). Germline CDR1 reads SGHKS; CDR2 reads YYEKEE (reference sequence). The V gene lost 1 base and the J gene lost 1 base, with 12 bases spanning the gap. CDR3 size: 15 residues. CDR3 region: CASSLRAGRSYEQYF. The CDR3 nucleotides read TGTGCCAGCAGCTTGCGGGCGGGGCGGTCCTACGAGCAGTACTTC.

This clonotype has just a few counts. This chain links TRBV5-1 with TRBJ1-1, with D uncertain. V gave up 0 bases and J gave up 1 base, with 10 bases separating them. This CDR3 contains 15 residues. Per the germline V gene, CDR1 is SGHRS and CDR2 is YFSETQ. CDR3 nucleotides: TGCGCCAGCAGCTTGGTGGCAGATCAGAACACTGAAGCTTTCTTT. It yields the protein CASSLVADQNTEAFF.

The chain is built from TRBV20-1 and TRBJ2-7; D possibly uses TRBD1 or TRBD2 (6 bases each). The CDR3 runs 14 residues. The germline V and J ends were trimmed by 2 bases and 2 bases, with 13 bases remaining between them. CDR1 and CDR2 (germline): DFQATT, SNEGSKA (reference sequence). CDR3 DNA: TGCAGTGCTAGAAGGAGGGGGACCCCCTACGAGCAGTACTTC. Protein product: CSARRRGTPYEQYF.

This sequence joins TRBV11-3 and TRBJ2-7; D not resolved. Between the trimmed V and J ends, which lost 3 bases and 6 bases, there was a span of 15 bases. This CDR3 has 14 amino acids. Per the germline V gene, CDR1 is SGHNT and CDR2 is YENEEA. Written as DNA, the CDR3 is TGTGCCAGCAGCTTTGGTGTGGGATCGGGCGAGCAGTACTTC. Residues: CASSFGVGSGEQYF.

This clonotype was seen a handful of times. CDR3 sequence reads: CASSSQGVDYGYTF. Written as DNA, the CDR3 is TGTGCCAGCAGTAGCCAAGGGGTGGACTATGGCTACACCTTC. This sequence joins TRBV7-9 and TRBJ1-2; perhaps TRBD1 as D (5 bases). V was trimmed by 6 bases and J by 3 bases, leaving 14 bases between them. CDR1 is SEHNR and CDR2 is FQNEAQ in the germline V gene (reference sequence). The CDR3 is 14 amino acids.

The chain carries TRBV7-2 and TRBJ2-7; D is unresolved. V dropped 7 bases and J dropped 1 base, with 14 bases sitting between them. The V gene's germline CDR1 is SGHTA and CDR2 FQGNSA. The CDR3 loop spans 14 amino acids. The CDR3 DNA follows: TGTGCCAGCACCACTCAGGCCTCGTCCTACGAGCAGTACTTC. This gives the protein CASTTQASSYEQYF.

The rearrangement uses TRBV25-1 and TRBJ2-7; TRBD1 might be the D (5 bases). Germline CDR1 is MGHDK and CDR2 is SYGVNS. The CDR3 totals 18 residues. Between the trimmed V and J ends, which lost 5 bases and 3 bases, there was a span of 26 bases. The CDR3 DNA sequence: TGTGCCAGCAGTCGCCTTTTGACAGCCTACAATGACCTCTACGAGCAGTACTTC. It is translated as CASSRLLTAYNDLYEQYF.

This clonotype was counted between two and nine times. The V call is TRBV12-3 or TRBV12-4, the J call TRBJ1-2, with a possible D match to TRBD1 (5 bases). This CDR3 is built from 12 residues. The V end lost 10 bases, the J end lost 7 bases, and 16 bases lay between the germline ends. The CDR3 is CAITGRGGGYTF. CDR3 nucleotides: TGTGCCATTACGGGGAGGGGCGGTGGCTACACCTTC.

This clonotype turned up a few times. V gene TRBV5-1 combines with J gene TRBJ2-5; no clear D. CDR1 and CDR2 from the germline V gene are SGHRS and YFSETQ. The CDR3 covers 16 residues. Trimming removed 0 bases from V and 2 bases from J, with 14 bases in between. CDR3 DNA: TGCGCCAGCAGCTTGGCCTTAACGGCAGGACAAGAGACCCAGTACTTC. Residues: CASSLALTAGQETQYF. Looking up the rest from reference TRBV5-1 and TRBJ2-5 gives the full variable domain: KAGVTQTPRYLIKTRGQQVTLSCSPISGHRSVSWYQQTPGQGLQFLFEYFSETQRNKGNFPGRFSGRQFSNSRSEMNVSTLELGDSALYLCASSLALTAGQETQYFGPGTRLLVL.

This chain links TRBV7-9 with TRBJ2-5; tentatively, D is TRBD1 (5 bases). CDR1 SEHNR and CDR2 FQNEAQ come from the germline V gene (reference sequence). This CDR3 is 15 amino acids long. The V and J ends lost 7 bases and 9 bases respectively, with 24 bases between them. The CDR3 is CASIPRARGPEAQYF. CDR3 bases: TGTGCCAGCATCCCCCGGGCTAGGGGCCCTGAGGCCCAGTACTTC.

The chain has TRBV5-1 and TRBJ1-6; D is uncertain. Trimming stripped 1 base from V and 1 base from J, with 3 bases between. CDR1 SGHRS and CDR2 YFSETQ come from the germline V gene. The CDR3 consists of 14 residues. CDR3 in amino acids: CASSLRSYNSPLHF. The CDR3, as DNA: TGCGCCAGCAGCTTGAGATCCTATAATTCACCCCTCCACTTT.

This clonotype was seen at least ten times. The chain uses TRBV5-1 and TRBJ1-1, with 8 positions matching TRBD1. With V trimmed by 0 bases and J by 7 bases, 11 bases remained unmatched. The CDR3 is made up of 16 amino acids. CDR1 SGHRS and CDR2 YFSETQ come from the germline V gene. The CDR3 sequence is CASSLDGTTGGNEAFF. The DNA of the CDR3 is TGCGCCAGCAGCTTGGATGGGACCACAGGGGGGAATGAAGCTTTCTTT.

This clonotype occurred a few times. The rearrangement uses TRBV29-1 and TRBJ2-7, with D possibly matching TRBD1 (5 bases). The V end was cut by 5 bases, the J end by 1 base, with 9 bases between. The CDR3 sequence is 12 residues long. CDR1 and CDR2 (germline): SQVTM, ANQGSEA. This CDR3 is CSVLRTSYEQYF. CDR3 DNA sequence: TGCAGCGTTCTTAGGACATCCTACGAGCAGTACTTC.

This clonotype was recorded a few times. Here the CDR3 DNA reads TGCAGTGCTAGCGGACTAGCGGGGGGTAATACCGGGGAGCTGTTTTTT. It specifies CSASGLAGGNTGELFF. The chain couples TRBV20-1 to TRBJ2-2; 14 nucleotides match TRBD2. Germline V gene lookup returns CDR1 DFQATT and CDR2 SNEGSKA (reference sequence). V shed 3 bases, J shed 5 bases, and the junction held 5 bases outside the gene matches. The CDR3 contains 16 residues.

The V gene is TRBV6-1, the J gene TRBJ2-7, with D possibly being TRBD1 (5 bases). The CDR3 sequence is 15 residues long. V lost 1 base and J lost 0, with 10 bases in between. Per the germline V gene, CDR1 is MNHNS and CDR2 is SASEGT. CDR3 sequence reads: CASSEDWGRSYEQYF. CDR3 sequence (DNA): TGTGCCAGCAGTGAAGATTGGGGCCGCTCCTACGAGCAGTACTTC.

The V and J genes are TRBV9 and TRBJ2-1, with D possibly TRBD1 on 6 matching bases. Trimming cost V 2 bases and J 8 bases, with 14 bases left between them. CDR3 length: 14 amino acids. Germline assignment: CDR1 SGDLS and CDR2 YYNGEE. CDR3 DNA sequence: TGTGCCAGCAGCGTGGGGGCAGTTATTGATGAGCAGTTCTTC. It codes for CASSVGAVIDEQFF.

This clonotype turned up a few times. The gene calls are TRBV29-1 and TRBJ1-4, with no clear D. Germline V CDR1 and CDR2: SQVTM, ANQGSEA. With 6 bases removed from V and 3 bases from J, the gap between germline ends came to 17 bases. This CDR3 contains 15 residues. The CDR3 DNA sequence: TGCAGCGTCCGAATGAGTACTCGCGCTAATGAAAAACTGTTTTTT. It translates to CSVRMSTRANEKLFF.

This clonotype was picked up a small number of times. V gene TRBV7-9 combines with J gene TRBJ1-2; D remains ambiguous. CDR1 is SEHNR, CDR2 FQNEAQ, per germline (reference sequence). The CDR3 totals 14 residues. Trimming took off 1 base at V and 7 bases at J, with 13 bases between the two ends. CDR3 residues: CASSLGLTDRGYTF. In nucleotides, the CDR3 is TGTGCCAGCAGCTTAGGACTGACGGATCGTGGCTACACCTTC.

This clonotype showed up just a few times. J is TRBJ1-6 and V is TRBV6-5; no firm D call. CDR1 MNHEY and CDR2 SVGAGI come from the germline V gene. The CDR3 has 16 amino acids. V lost 0 bases and J lost 10, with 16 bases in between. The CDR3: CASSYSTPRPHSPLHF. The CDR3 nucleotides are TGTGCCAGCAGTTACTCGACCCCTCGGCCTCACTCACCCCTCCACTTT.

The V gene is TRBV12-3 or TRBV12-4, the J gene TRBJ2-7; possibly TRBD1 for D (6 bases). Trimming stripped 6 bases from V and 12 bases from J, with 15 bases between. The CDR3 totals 11 residues. The CDR3 DNA sequence: TGTGCCAGCAGCCAGAGACAGGCAAGGTACTTC. Encoded protein: CASSQRQARYF.

V and J are TRBV7-9 and TRBJ1-1; D is possibly TRBD1 (6 bases). Germline CDR1 reads SEHNR; CDR2 reads FQNEAQ (reference sequence). The V end was cut by 2 bases, the J end by 1 base, with 11 bases between. The CDR3 runs to 15 residues. CDR3 nucleotide sequence: TGTGCCAGCAGCTTAACAGGGTACCGGAACACTGAAGCTTTCTTT. Its translation is CASSLTGYRNTEAFF.

V usage is TRBV29-1 and J usage is TRBJ1-2; no definite D call. Germline assignment: CDR1 SQVTM and CDR2 ANQGSEA. The V gene lost 2 bases and the J gene lost 1 base, with 5 bases spanning the gap. The CDR3 sequence is 12 residues long. The CDR3 loop reads CSVESGNYGYTF. The CDR3 DNA sequence: TGCAGCGTTGAAAGTGGTAACTATGGCTACACCTTC.